The present entry profiles one TCR beta chain with its context. The antigen remains undetermined. The data belong to a study of T cell responses to AZD1222 COVID-19 vaccine. Study results and limitations: Baseline testing showed seropositivity in only a handful of AZD1222 recipients. With dominance at 160-218 and 743-854, vaccine-associated CD4 TCRs spanned spike.

Data came from immunoSEQ multiplex PCR; TCRdb stores just in-frame clones and leaves some out. Here the sample spans approximately 150,000 clones, approximately 90% being singletons. With 10 bases clipped from V and 3 bases from J, the junction kept 5 bases outside the gene matches. The CDR3 consists of 12 residues. CDR1 LNHDA and CDR2 SQIVND come from the germline V gene (reference sequence). V and J are TRBV19 and TRBJ2-5; TRBD2 matches at 7 bases. Sequences were derived from peripheral blood, sampled 28 days after the second AZD1222 dose. This TCR was sampled from an adult who received the AZD1222 COVID-19 vaccine. CDR3 nucleotides: TGTGCCACCCGGGACTACAAAGAGACCCAGTACTTC. Translating gives CATRDYKETQYF.